These T cell receptor beta chains were read from a single sample in a study of blood T cell repertoires in COVID-19. The data were produced by immunoSEQ multiplex PCR, yet TCRdb's version contains in-frame clones alone and is incomplete. The table has roughly 380,000 clones, about 89% seen once. The material sequenced was peripheral blood. Receptor source: a woman in her thirties or forties with COVID-19, enrolled during active disease. Both conserved end residues are part of each CDR3. A D gene is named only where the DNA matches it firmly. The listing skips clone size in some rows; elsewhere it reads once, few, many or a size class.

V	size	D	J	CDR3	DNA
TRBV12-3/TRBV12-4	-	TRBD1	TRBJ1-4	CASTRQGNEKLFF	TGTGCCAGCACAAGACAGGGCAATGAAAAACTGTTTTTT
TRBV30	-	-	TRBJ1-2	CAWSPIGYTF	TGTGCCTGGAGTCCAATCGGCTACACCTTC
TRBV27	-	-	TRBJ1-3	CASSLRGSKGLDGNTIYF	TGTGCCAGCAGTTTAAGGGGGAGTAAGGGCCTTGATGGAAACACCATATATTTT
TRBV5-1	few	-	TRBJ1-1	CASKGGGTEAFF	TGCGCCAGCAAAGGGGGTGGCACTGAAGCTTTCTTT
TRBV11-2	-	-	TRBJ1-1	CAPMAGGTEAFF	TGTGCCCCCATGGCCGGGGGCACTGAAGCTTTCTTT
TRBV2	-	TRBD1	TRBJ1-4	CASREDRVSDEKLFF	TGTGCCAGCAGGGAAGACAGGGTTTCTGATGAAAAACTGTTTTTT
TRBV27	-	-	TRBJ1-1	CASSYRERATEAFF	TGTGCCAGCAGTTACAGGGAAAGGGCCACTGAAGCTTTCTTT
TRBV6-6	-	TRBD1	TRBJ1-2	CASSSRQGSLYGYTF	TGTGCCAGCAGTTCGCGACAGGGATCCTTGTATGGCTACACCTTC
TRBV18	-	-	TRBJ2-1	CASSPSETVHEQFF	TGTGCCAGCTCGCCGAGTGAGACTGTCCATGAGCAGTTCTTC
TRBV29-1	-	-	TRBJ1-2	CSVGELSNYGYTF	TGCAGCGTTGGGGAGCTTTCTAACTATGGCTACACCTTC
TRBV2	-	TRBD2	TRBJ2-7	CASSELAGGPEQYF	TGTGCCAGCAGTGAACTAGCGGGAGGGCCCGAGCAGTACTTC
TRBV18	-	-	TRBJ1-2	CASSPIKGVDYGYTF	TGTGCCAGCTCACCTATCAAAGGGGTTGACTATGGCTACACCTTC
TRBV6-6	once	-	TRBJ1-4	CASSYSGESFDEKLFF	TGTGCCAGCAGTTACTCAGGGGAATCTTTCGATGAAAAACTGTTTTTT
TRBV7-2	-	-	TRBJ1-2	CASSPRGEGWDLYGYTF	TGTGCCAGCAGCCCCCGGGGGGAGGGATGGGATCTCTATGGCTACACCTTC
TRBV19	-	TRBD1	TRBJ2-5	CASSGDRGETQYF	TGTGCCAGTAGTGGGGACAGGGGAGAGACCCAGTACTTC
TRBV12-5	-	-	TRBJ2-1	CASGPGFPSYNEQFF	TGTGCTAGTGGTCCCGGGTTCCCCTCCTACAATGAGCAGTTCTTC
TRBV4-3	-	-	TRBJ1-2	CASSQGPWAANYGYTF	TGCGCCAGCAGCCAGGGCCCATGGGCAGCTAACTATGGCTACACCTTC
TRBV9	-	TRBD1	TRBJ1-6	CASNQGTGLVGSPLHF	TGTGCCAGCAACCAAGGGACAGGCCTAGTGGGTTCACCCCTCCACTTT
TRBV2	-	-	TRBJ1-5	CASSEGGRRFNQPQHF	TGTGCCAGCAGTGAAGGGGGCAGGCGGTTCAATCAGCCCCAGCATTTT
TRBV5-1	-	TRBD1	TRBJ2-7	CASSLTPGQGAYEQYF	TGCGCCAGCAGCTTGACTCCGGGACAGGGGGCCTACGAGCAGTACTTC
TRBV27	-	TRBD1	TRBJ1-5	CASSPVGGLGPQHF	TGTGCCAGCAGCCCCGTAGGGGGCCTGGGGCCCCAGCATTTT
TRBV19	-	-	TRBJ1-5	CASSPLVRHSNQPQHF	TGTGCCAGTAGTCCCTTAGTGAGACATAGCAATCAGCCCCAGCATTTT
TRBV6-2/TRBV6-3	-	TRBD1	TRBJ1-6	CASSRPTGGYNSPLHF	TGTGCCAGCAGTCGTCCGACAGGGGGGTATAATTCACCCCTCCACTTT
TRBV5-1	-	-	TRBJ1-1	CASSLVEGVGNTEAFF	TGCGCCAGCAGCTTGGTAGAGGGGGTTGGGAACACTGAAGCTTTCTTT
TRBV7-9	-	-	TRBJ1-1	CASSLLSSGNRLEAFF	TGTGCCAGCAGCTTACTTTCGTCAGGGAACCGCCTTGAAGCTTTCTTT
TRBV11-2	-	TRBD2	TRBJ2-7	CASSLAGGPYEQYF	TGTGCCAGCAGCTTAGCGGGGGGGCCCTACGAGCAGTACTTC
TRBV3-1/TRBV3-2	-	TRBD2	TRBJ2-1	CASGSSGRSNEQFF	TGTGCCAGCGGGTCTAGCGGGAGAAGTAATGAGCAGTTCTTC
TRBV5-1	-	TRBD1	TRBJ1-1	CASSLIPGQGTLTEAFF	TGCGCCAGCAGCCTGATTCCGGGACAGGGGACCCTAACTGAAGCTTTCTTT
TRBV18	once	TRBD2	TRBJ2-7	CASSPRTRGGEQYF	TGTGCCAGCTCACCACGGACTAGAGGAGGTGAGCAGTACTTC
TRBV11-2	few	-	TRBJ2-1	CASSATYAQFF	TGTGCCAGCAGCGCGACATATGCTCAGTTCTTC